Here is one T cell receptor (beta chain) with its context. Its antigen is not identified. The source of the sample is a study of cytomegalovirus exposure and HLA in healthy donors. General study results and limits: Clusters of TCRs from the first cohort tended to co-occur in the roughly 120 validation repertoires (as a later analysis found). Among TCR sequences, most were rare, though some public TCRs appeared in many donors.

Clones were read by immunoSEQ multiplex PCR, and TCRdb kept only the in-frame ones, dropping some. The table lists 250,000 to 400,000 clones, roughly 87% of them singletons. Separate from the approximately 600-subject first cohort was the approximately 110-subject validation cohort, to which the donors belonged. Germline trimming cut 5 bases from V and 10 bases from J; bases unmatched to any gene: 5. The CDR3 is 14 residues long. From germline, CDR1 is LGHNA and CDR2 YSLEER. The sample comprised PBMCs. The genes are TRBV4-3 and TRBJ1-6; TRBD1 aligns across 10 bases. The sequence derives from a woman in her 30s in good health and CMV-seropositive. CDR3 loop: CASSNGQGGSPLHF. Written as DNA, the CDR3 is TGCGCCAGCAGCAATGGACAGGGGGGATCACCCCTCCACTTT.